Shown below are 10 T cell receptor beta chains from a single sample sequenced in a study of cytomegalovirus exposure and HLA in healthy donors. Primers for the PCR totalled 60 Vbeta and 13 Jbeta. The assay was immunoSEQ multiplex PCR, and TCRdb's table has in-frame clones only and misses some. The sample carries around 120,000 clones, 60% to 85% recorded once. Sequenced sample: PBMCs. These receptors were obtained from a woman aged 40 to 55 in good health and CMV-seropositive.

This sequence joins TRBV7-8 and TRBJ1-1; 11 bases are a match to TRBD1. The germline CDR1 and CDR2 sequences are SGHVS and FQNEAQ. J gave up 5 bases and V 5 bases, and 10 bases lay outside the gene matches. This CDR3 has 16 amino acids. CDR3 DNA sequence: TGTGCCAGCAGCCAGCCGGACAGGGGGCGCAGGACTGAAGCTTTCTTT. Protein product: CASSQPDRGRRTEAFF.

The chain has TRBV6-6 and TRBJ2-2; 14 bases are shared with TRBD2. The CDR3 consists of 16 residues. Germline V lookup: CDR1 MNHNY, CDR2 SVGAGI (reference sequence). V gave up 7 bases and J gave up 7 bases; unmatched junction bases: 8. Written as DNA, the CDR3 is TGTGCCAGCAAACCGGGACTAGCGGGAGTACACGGGGAGCTGTTTTTT. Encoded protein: CASKPGLAGVHGELFF.

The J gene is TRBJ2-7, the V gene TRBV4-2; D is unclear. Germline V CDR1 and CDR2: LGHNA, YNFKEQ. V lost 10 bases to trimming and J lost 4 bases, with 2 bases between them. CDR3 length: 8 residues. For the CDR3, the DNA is TGTGCCACTTACGAGCAGTACTTC. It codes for CATYEQYF.

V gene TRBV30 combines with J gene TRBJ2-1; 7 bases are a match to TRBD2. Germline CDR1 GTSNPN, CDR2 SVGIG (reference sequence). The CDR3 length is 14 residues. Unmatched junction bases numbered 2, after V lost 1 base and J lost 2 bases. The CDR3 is CAWSGLAAYNEQFF. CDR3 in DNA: TGTGCCTGGAGTGGTCTAGCGGCCTACAATGAGCAGTTCTTC. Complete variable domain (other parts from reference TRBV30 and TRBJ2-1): SQTIHQWPATLVQPVGSPLSLECTVEGTSNPNLYWYRQAAGRGLQLLFYSVGIGQISSEVPQNLSASRPQDRQFILSSKKLLLSDSGFYLCAWSGLAAYNEQFFGPGTRLTVL.

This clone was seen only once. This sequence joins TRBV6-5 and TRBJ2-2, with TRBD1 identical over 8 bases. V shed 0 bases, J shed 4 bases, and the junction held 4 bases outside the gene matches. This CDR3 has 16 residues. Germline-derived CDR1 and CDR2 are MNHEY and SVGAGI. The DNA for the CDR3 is TGTGCCAGCAGTTACTCGGGGACAGGAGTCACCGGGGAGCTGTTTTTT. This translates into CASSYSGTGVTGELFF.

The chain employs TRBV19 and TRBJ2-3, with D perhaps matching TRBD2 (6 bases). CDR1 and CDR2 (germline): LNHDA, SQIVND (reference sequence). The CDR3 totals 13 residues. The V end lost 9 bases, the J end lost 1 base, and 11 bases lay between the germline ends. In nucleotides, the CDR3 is TGTGCCAGCGGGGGTGGGGGCACAGATACGCAGTATTTT. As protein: CASGGGGTDTQYF.

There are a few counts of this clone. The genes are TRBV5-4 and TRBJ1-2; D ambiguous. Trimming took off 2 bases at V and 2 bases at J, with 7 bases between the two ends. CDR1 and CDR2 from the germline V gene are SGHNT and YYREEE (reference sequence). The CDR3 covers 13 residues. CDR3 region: CASSFLSNYGYTF. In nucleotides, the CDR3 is TGTGCCAGCAGCTTCCTAAGCAACTATGGCTACACCTTC.

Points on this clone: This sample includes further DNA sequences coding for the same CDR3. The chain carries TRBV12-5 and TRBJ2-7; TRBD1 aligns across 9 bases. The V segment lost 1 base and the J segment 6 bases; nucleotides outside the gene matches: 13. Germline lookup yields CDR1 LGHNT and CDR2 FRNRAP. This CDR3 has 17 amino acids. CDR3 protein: CASGLDQKQGAMGEQYF. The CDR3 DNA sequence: TGTGCTAGTGGTTTGGACCAGAAACAGGGGGCTATGGGCGAGCAGTACTTC.

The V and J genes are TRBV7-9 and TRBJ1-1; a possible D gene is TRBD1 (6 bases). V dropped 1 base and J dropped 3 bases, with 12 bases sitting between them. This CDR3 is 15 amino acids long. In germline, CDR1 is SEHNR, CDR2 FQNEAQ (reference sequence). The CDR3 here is CASSLVLGGDTEAFF. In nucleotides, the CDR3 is TGTGCCAGCAGCTTAGTATTAGGGGGGGACACTGAAGCTTTCTTT.

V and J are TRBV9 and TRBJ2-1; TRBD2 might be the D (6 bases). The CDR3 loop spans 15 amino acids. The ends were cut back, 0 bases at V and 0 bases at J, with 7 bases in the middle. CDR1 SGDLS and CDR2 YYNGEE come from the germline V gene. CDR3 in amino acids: CASSVGRDSYNEQFF. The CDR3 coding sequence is TGTGCCAGCAGCGTAGGGCGGGACTCCTACAATGAGCAGTTCTTC.